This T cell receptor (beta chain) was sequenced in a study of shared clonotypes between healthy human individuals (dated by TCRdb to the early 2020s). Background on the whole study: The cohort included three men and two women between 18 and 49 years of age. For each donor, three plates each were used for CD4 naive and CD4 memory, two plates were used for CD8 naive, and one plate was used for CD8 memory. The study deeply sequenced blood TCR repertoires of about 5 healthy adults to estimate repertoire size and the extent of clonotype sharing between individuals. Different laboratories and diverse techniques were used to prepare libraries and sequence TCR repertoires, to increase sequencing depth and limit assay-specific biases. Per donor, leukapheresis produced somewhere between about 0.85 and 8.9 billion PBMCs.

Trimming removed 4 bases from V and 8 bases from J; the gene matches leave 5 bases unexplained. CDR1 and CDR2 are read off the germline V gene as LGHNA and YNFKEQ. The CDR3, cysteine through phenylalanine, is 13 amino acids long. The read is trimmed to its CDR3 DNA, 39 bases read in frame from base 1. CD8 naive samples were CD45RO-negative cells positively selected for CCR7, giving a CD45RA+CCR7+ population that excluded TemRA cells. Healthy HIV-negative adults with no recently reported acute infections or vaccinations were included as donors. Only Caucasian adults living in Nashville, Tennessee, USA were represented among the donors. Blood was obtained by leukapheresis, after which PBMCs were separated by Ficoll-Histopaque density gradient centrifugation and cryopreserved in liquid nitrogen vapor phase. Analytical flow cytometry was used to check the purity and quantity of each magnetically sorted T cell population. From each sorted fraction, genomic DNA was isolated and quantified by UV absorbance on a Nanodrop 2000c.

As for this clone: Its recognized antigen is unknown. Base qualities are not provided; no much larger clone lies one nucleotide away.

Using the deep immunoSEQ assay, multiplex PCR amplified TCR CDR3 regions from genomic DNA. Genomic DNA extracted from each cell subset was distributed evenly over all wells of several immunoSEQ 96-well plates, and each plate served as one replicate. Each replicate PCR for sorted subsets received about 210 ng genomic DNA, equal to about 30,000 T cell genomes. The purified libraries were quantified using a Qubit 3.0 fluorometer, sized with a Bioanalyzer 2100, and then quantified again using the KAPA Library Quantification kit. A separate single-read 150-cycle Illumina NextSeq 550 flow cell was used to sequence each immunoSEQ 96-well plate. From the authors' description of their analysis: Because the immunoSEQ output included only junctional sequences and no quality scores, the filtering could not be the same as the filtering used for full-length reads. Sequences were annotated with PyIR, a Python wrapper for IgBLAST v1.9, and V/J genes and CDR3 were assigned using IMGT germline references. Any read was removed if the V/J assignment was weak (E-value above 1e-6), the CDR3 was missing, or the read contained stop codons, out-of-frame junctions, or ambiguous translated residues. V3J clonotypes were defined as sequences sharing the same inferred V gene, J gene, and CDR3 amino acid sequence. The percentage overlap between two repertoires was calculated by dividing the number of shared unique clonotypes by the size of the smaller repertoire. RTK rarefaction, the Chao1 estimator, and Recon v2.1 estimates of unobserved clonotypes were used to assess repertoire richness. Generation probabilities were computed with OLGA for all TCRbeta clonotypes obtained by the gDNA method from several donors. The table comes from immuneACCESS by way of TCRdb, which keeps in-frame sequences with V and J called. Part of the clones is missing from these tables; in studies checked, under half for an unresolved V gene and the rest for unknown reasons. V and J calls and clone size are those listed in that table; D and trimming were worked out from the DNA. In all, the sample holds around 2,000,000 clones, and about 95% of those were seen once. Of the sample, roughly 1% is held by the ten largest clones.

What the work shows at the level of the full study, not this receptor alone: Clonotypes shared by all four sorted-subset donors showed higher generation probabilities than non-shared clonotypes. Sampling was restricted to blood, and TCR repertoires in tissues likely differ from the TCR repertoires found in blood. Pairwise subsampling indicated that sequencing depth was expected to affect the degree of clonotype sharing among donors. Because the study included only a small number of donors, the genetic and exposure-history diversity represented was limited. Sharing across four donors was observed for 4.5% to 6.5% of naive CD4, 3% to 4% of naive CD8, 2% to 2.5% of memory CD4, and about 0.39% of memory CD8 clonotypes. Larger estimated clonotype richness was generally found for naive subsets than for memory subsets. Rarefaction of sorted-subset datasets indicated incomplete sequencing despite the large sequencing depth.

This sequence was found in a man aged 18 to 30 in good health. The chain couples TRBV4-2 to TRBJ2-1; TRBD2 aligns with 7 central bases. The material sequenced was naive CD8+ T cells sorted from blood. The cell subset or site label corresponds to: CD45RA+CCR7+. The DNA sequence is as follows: TGTGCCAGCAGCCCGGGACTATGGGATGAGCAGTTCTTC. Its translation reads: CASSPGLWDEQFF.